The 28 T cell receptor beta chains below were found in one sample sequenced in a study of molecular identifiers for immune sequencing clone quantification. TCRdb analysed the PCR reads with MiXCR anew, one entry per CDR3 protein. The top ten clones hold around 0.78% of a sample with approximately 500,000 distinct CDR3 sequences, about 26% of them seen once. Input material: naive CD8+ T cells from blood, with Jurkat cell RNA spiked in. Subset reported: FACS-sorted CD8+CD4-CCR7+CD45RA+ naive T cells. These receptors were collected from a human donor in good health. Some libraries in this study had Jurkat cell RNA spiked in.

CDR3 in DNA: TGTGCCAGCAGTCTGGGGACTAGCACAGCAGATACGCAGTATTTT. It translates to CASSLGTSTADTQYF. This chain joins TRBV12-3 or TRBV12-4 and TRBJ2-3, with TRBD2 matching over 9 bases. The J segment lost 4 bases and the V segment lost 5 bases, leaving 7 bases of the junction unmatched. The CDR3 consists of 15 residues.

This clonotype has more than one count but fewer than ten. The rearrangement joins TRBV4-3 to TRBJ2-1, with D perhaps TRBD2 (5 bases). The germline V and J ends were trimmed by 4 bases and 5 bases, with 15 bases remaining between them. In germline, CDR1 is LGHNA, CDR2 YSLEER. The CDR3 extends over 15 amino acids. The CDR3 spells CASSLDYKAHNEQFF. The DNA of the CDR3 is TGCGCCAGCAGCCTCGACTACAAAGCTCACAATGAGCAGTTCTTC.

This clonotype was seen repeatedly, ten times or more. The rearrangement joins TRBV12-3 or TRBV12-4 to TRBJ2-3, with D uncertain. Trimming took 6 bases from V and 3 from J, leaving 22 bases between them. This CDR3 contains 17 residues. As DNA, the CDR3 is TGTGCCAGCAGCTCCATGGGCCCGGTGTATGGGACAGATACGCAGTATTTT. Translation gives CASSSMGPVYGTDTQYF.

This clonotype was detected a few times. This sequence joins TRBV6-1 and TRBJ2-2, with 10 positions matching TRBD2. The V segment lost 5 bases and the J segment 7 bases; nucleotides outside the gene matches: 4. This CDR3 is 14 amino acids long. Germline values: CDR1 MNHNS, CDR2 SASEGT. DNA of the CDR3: TGTGCCAGCAGTCCCGGACTAGCGGACGGGGAGCTGTTTTTT. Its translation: CASSPGLADGELFF.

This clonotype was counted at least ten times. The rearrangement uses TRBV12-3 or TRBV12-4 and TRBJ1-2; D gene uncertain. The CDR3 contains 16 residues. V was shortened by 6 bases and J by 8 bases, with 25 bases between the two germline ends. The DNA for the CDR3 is TGTGCCAGCAGCCCCCGGAGGCCAACATTAGCCCTAGGCTACACCTTC. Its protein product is CASSPRRPTLALGYTF.

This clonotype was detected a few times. For the CDR3, the DNA is TGCGCCAGCAGCCAAGATAGGTTCGGGTCCTACAATGAGCAGTTCTTC. Translated: CASSQDRFGSYNEQFF. V and J are TRBV4-3 and TRBJ2-1; D unclear. V lost 0 bases, J lost 1 base, and 10 bases lay in between. Looked up from germline, CDR1 is LGHNA and CDR2 is YSLEER. This CDR3 comprises 16 residues.

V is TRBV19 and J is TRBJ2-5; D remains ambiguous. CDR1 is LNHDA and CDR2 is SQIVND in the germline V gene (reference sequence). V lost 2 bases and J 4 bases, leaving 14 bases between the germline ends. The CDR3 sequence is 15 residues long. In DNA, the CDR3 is TGTGCCAGTAGTATAAGTCCCTTACAAGGAGAGACCCAGTACTTC. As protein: CASSISPLQGETQYF.

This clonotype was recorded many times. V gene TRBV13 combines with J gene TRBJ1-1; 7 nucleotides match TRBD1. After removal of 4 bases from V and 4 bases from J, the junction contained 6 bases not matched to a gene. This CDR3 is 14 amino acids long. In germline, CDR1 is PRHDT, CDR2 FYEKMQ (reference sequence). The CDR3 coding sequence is TGTGCCAGCAGCTCGACATCAGGGGGCACTGAAGCTTTCTTT. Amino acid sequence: CASSSTSGGTEAFF.

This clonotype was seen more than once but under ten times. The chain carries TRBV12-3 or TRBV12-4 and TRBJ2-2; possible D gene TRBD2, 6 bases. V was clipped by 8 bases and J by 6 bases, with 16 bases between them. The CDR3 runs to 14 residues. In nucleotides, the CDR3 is TGTGCCAGCTGCGCCGGGGGAGAGGCCGGGGAGCTGTTTTTT. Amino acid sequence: CASCAGGEAGELFF.

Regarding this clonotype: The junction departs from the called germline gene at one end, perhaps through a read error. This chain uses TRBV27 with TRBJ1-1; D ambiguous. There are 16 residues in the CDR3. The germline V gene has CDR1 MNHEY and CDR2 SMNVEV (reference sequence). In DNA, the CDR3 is TGTGCCTGCAGTTTATCCACAGTGTATCAGAGCACTGAAGCTTTCTTC. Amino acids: CACSLSTVYQSTEAFF.

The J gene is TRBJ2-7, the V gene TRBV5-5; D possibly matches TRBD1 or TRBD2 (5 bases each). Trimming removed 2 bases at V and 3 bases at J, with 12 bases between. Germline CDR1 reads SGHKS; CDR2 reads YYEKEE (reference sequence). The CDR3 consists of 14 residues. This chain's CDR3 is CASSFRGYFYEQYF. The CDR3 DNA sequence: TGTGCCAGCAGCTTTCGGGGCTACTTCTACGAGCAGTACTTC.

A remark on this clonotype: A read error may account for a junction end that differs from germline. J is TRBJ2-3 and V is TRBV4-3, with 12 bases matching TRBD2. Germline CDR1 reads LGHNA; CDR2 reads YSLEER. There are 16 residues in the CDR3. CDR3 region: CASSQETLAGGQTRYF. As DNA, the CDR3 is TGCGCCAGCAGCCAAGAGACGCTAGCGGGGGGGCAAACGCGGTATTTT.

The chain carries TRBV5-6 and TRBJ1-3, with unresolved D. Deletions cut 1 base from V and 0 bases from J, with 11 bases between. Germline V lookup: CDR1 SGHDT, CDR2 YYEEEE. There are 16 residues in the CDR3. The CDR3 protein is CASSLLAVSSGNTIYF. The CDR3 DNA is TGTGCCAGCAGCTTGCTTGCGGTGAGCTCTGGAAACACCATATATTTT.

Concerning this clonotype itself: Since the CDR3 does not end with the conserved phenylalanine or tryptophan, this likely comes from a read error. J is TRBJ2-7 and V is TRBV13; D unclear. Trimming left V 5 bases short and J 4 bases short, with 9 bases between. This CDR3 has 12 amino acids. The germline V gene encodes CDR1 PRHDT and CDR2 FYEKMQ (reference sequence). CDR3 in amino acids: CASSPGAYEQYL. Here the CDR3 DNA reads TGTGCCAGCAGCCCGGGCGCTTACGAGCAGTACCTC.

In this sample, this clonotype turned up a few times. The CDR3 sequence is CASSQDGGAGANVLTF. The CDR3 DNA follows: TGCGCCAGCAGCCAAGATGGGGGGGCTGGGGCCAACGTCCTGACTTTC. V and J are TRBV4-3 and TRBJ2-6, with TRBD2 matching over 7 bases. The CDR3 sequence is 16 residues long. The V gene end was trimmed by 0 bases and the J gene end by 2 bases; junction bases not matched to a gene: 1. Germline loops: CDR1 LGHNA, CDR2 YSLEER.

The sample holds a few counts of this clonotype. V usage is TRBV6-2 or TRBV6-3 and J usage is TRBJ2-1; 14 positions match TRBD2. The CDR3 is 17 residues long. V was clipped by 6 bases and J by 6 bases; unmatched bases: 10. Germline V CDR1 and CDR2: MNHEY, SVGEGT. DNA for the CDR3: TGTGCCAGCAGCGTGACTAGCGGGGGGGCGTTTTCCAATGAGCAGTTCTTC. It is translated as CASSVTSGGAFSNEQFF.

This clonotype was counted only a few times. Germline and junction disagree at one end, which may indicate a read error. In DNA form, the CDR3 reads TGTGCCAGCAGCTTGAATGGGGTAGCGTCGAACACCGGGGAGCTGTTTTTT. Translating it yields CASSLNGVASNTGELFF. The chain couples TRBV5-3 to TRBJ2-2; a possible D gene is TRBD2 (5 bases). TRBV5-3 has ORF status, its function being uncertain. The CDR3 is 17 residues long.

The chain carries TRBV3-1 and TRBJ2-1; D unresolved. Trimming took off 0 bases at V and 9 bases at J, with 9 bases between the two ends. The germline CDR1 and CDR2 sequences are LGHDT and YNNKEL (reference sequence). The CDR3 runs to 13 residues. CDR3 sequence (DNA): TGTGCCAGCAGCCAAGAGAATAGGCCTGAGCAGTTCTTC. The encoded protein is CASSQENRPEQFF.

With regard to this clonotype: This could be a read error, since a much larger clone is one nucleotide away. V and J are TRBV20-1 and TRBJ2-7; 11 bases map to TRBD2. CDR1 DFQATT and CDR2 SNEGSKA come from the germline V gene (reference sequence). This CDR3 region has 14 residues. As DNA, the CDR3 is TGCTGTGCGTCGAATAGCGGGAGGGCCGGCGAGCAGTACTTC. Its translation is CCASNSGRAGEQYF.

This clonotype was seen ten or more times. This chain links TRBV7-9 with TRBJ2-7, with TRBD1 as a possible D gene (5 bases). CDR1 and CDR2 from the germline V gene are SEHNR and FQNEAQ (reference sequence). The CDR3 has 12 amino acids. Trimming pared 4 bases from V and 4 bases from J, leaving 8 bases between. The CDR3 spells CASSWAGYEQYF. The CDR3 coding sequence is TGTGCCAGCAGCTGGGCAGGGTACGAGCAGTACTTC. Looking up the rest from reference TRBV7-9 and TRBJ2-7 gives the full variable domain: DTGVSQNPRHKITKRGQNVTFRCDPISEHNRLYWYRQTLGQGPEFLTYFQNEAQLEKSRLLSDRFSAERPKGSFSTLEIQRTEQGDSAMYLCASSWAGYEQYFGPGTRLTVT.

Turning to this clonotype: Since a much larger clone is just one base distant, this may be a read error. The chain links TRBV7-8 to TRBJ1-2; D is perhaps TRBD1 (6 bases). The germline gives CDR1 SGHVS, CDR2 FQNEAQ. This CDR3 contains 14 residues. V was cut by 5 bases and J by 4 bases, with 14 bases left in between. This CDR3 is CASSTSGQFYGYTF. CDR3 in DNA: TGTGCCAGCAGCACCTCCGGACAGTTCTATGGCTACACCTTC.

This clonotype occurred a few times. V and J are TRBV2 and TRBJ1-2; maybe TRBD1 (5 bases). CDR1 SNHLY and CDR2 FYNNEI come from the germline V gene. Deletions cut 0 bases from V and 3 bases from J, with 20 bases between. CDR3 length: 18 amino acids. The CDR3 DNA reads TGTGCCAGCAGTGAAGCGCTTCTTGTCAGGGTTGGAGACTATGGCTACACCTTC. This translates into CASSEALLVRVGDYGYTF.

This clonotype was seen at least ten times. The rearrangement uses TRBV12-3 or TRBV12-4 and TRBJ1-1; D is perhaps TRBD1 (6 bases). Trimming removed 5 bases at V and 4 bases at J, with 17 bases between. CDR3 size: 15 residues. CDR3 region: CASSTSGGLGTEAFF. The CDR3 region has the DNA TGTGCCAGCAGTACCTCTGGGGGGCTCGGCACTGAAGCTTTCTTT.

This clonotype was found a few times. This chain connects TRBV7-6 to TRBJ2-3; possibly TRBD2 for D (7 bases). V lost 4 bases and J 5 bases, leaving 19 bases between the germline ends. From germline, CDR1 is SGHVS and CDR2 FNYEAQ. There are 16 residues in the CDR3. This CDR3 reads CASSWAGARGGDTQYF. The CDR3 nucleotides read TGTGCCAGCAGCTGGGCGGGGGCCCGGGGTGGAGATACGCAGTATTTT.

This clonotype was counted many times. The CDR3 is CSARVDSYEQYF. The CDR3 DNA follows: TGCAGTGCTAGGGTGGACAGCTACGAGCAGTACTTC. The gene calls are TRBV20-1 and TRBJ2-7; the D gene is possibly TRBD1 (6 bases). This CDR3 comprises 12 residues. V lost 3 bases and J lost 3, with 9 bases in between. The germline gives CDR1 DFQATT, CDR2 SNEGSKA (reference sequence).

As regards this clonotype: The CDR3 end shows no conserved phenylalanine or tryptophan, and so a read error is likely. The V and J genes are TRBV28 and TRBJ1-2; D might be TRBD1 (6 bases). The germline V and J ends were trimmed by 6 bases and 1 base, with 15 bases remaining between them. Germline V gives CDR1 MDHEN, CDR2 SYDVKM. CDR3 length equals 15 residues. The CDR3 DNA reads TGTGCCAGCAGAAACCGGGACATAAGTAACTATGGCTACACCCTC. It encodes CASRNRDISNYGYTL.

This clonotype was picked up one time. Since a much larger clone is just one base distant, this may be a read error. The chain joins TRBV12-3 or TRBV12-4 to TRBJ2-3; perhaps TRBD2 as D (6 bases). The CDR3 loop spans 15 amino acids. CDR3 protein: CAGSGKRAPTDTQYF. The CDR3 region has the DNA TGTGCCGGCAGCGGAAAGCGGGCGCCAACAGATACGCAGTATTTT.

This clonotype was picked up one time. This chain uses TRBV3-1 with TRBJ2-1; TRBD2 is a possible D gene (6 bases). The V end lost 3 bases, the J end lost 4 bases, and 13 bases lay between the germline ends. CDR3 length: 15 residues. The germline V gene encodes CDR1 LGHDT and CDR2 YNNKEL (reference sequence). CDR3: CASSHPGGSYNEQFF. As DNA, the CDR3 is TGTGCCAGCAGCCACCCTGGGGGGTCATACAATGAGCAGTTCTTC.